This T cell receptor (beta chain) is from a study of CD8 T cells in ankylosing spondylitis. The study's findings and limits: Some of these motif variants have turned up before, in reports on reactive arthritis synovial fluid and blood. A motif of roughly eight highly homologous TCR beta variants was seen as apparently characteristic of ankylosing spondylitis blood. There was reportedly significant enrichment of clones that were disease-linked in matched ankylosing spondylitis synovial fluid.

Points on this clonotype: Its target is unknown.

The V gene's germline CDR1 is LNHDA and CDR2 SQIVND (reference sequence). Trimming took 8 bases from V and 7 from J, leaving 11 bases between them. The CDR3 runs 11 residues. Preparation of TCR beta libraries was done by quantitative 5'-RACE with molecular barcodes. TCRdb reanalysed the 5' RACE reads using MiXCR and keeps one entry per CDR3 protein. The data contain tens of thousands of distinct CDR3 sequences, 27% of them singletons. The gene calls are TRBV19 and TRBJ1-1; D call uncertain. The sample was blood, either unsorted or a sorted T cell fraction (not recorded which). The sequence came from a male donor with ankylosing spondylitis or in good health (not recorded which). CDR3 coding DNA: TGTGCCAGTCTCTTCATGCGTGAAGCTTTCTTT. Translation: CASLFMREAFF.